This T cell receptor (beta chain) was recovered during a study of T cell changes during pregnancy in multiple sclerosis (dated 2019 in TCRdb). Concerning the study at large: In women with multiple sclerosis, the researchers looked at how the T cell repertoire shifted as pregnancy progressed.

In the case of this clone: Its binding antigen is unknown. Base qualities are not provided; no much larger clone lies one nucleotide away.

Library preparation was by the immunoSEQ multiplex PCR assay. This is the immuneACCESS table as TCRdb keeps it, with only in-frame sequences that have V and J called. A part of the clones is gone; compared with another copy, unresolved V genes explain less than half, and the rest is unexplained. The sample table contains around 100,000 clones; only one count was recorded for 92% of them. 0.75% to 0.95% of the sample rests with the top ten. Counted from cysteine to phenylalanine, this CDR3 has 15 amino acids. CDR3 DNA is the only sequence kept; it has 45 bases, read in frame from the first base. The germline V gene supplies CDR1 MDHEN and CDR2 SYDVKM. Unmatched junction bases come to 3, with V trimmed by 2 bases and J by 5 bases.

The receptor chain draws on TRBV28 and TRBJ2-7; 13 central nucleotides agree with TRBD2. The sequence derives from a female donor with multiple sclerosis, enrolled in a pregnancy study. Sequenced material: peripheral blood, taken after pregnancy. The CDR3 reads CASSLPGLAGDEQYF. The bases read TGTGCCAGCAGTTTACCAGGACTAGCGGGAGACGAGCAGTACTTC.